The 24 T cell receptor beta chains listed next were all sequenced from one sample in a study of CD8 T cells in ankylosing spondylitis. Using its own MiXCR run on the 5' RACE reads, TCRdb lists one record per CDR3 protein. Of roughly 220,000 distinct CDR3 sequences in the sample, 10% were seen once. The specimen was blood, either unsorted or a sorted T cell fraction (not recorded which). These receptors were collected from a male donor with ankylosing spondylitis or in good health (not recorded which).

V and J are TRBV3-1 and TRBJ2-4; D might be TRBD1 or TRBD2, each matching 5 bases. Germline V gives CDR1 LGHDT, CDR2 YNNKEL (reference sequence). The length of the CDR3 is 14 residues. V was pared by 1 base and J by 2 bases, with 6 bases between. The CDR3 here is CASSQVGPKNIQYF. CDR3 DNA sequence: TGTGCCAGCAGCCAAGTGGGACCCAAAAACATTCAGTACTTC.

Ten or more counts support this clonotype. This chain uses TRBV2 with TRBJ2-1, with D maybe TRBD1 (6 bases). The germline V gene encodes CDR1 SNHLY and CDR2 FYNNEI. The CDR3 has 12 residues. V lost 7 bases and J lost 8, with 12 bases in between. CDR3 bases: TGTGCCAGCAACCAGGGGATCGATGAGCAGTTCTTC. This gives the protein CASNQGIDEQFF.

This clonotype was seen more than once but under ten times. This sequence joins TRBV7-9 and TRBJ1-1; 11 positions agree with TRBD1. Trimming removed 4 bases from V and 3 bases from J; junction bases left unmatched: 4. This CDR3 has 15 residues. Germline lookup yields CDR1 SEHNR and CDR2 FQNEAQ (reference sequence). The CDR3 protein is CASSWTGGRYTEAFF. The CDR3 bases are TGTGCCAGCAGCTGGACAGGGGGCCGGTACACTGAAGCTTTCTTT.

The chain recombines TRBV7-9 with TRBJ1-3, with D hard to call. CDR3 size: 14 residues. CDR1 is SEHNR, CDR2 FQNEAQ, per germline (reference sequence). V dropped 7 bases and J dropped 0 bases, with 10 bases sitting between them. CDR3 DNA: TGTGCCAGCAACGCGGTGGGCTCTGGAAACACCATATATTTT. It yields the protein CASNAVGSGNTIYF.

V and J are TRBV5-1 and TRBJ2-7; D is ambiguous. The V and J ends lost 3 bases and 6 bases respectively, with 13 bases between them. Germline CDR1 is SGHRS and CDR2 is YFSETQ. CDR3 length equals 13 residues. The CDR3: CASSSTTYREQYF. In DNA, the CDR3 is TGCGCCAGCAGCTCGACGACTTATCGCGAGCAGTACTTC.

This clonotype was counted at least ten times. The chain combines TRBV7-2 with TRBJ1-6; possibly TRBD1 for D (5 bases). CDR1 is SGHTA and CDR2 is FQGNSA in the germline V gene. Between the trimmed V and J ends, which lost 5 bases and 7 bases, there was a span of 12 bases. The CDR3 totals 14 residues. CDR3: CASSTGTGNSPLHF. The DNA of the CDR3 is TGTGCCAGCAGCACCGGGACGGGAAATTCACCCCTCCACTTT.

This clonotype was recorded at least ten times. This sequence joins TRBV12-3 or TRBV12-4 and TRBJ2-6; no clear D. There are 15 residues in the CDR3. Deletions cut 5 bases from V and 4 bases from J, with 12 bases between. In DNA form, the CDR3 reads TGTGCCAGCAGTGCTTCTAGATCCGGGGCCAACGTCCTGACTTTC. Protein product: CASSASRSGANVLTF.

This clonotype has a count of ten or more. The chain has TRBV9 and TRBJ2-2, with TRBD1 identical over 8 bases. Germline-derived CDR1 and CDR2 are SGDLS and YYNGEE. This CDR3 contains 19 residues. The ends lost 4 bases at V and 4 bases at J; junction bases unmatched: 18. DNA for the CDR3: TGTGCCAGCAGCCCGGACAGGGCCTCCTTAGTGTGGGGCACCGGGGAGCTGTTTTTT. Translating it yields CASSPDRASLVWGTGELFF.

This clonotype was observed at least ten times. This chain connects TRBV7-6 to TRBJ2-2; 9 bases are shared with TRBD1. The CDR3 runs to 17 residues. With V trimmed by 5 bases and J by 5 bases, 12 bases remained unmatched. Germline CDR1 SGHVS, CDR2 FNYEAQ. CDR3 protein: CASSPYTGGGRTGELFF. In nucleotides, the CDR3 is TGTGCCAGCAGCCCATACACAGGGGGCGGAAGGACCGGGGAGCTGTTTTTT.

Ten or more counts support this clonotype. The V gene is TRBV29-1, the J gene TRBJ2-3, with 9 bases identical to TRBD1. J gave up 4 bases and V 6 bases, and 8 bases lay outside the gene matches. Germline values: CDR1 SQVTM, CDR2 ANQGSEA. The CDR3 spans 14 residues. The CDR3 sequence: CSVATGGISDTQYF. The CDR3 nucleotides are TGCAGCGTAGCGACAGGGGGTATCTCAGATACGCAGTATTTT.

This clonotype has more than one count but fewer than ten. The chain carries TRBV20-1 and TRBJ2-3; perhaps TRBD2 as D (6 bases). The CDR3 sequence is 18 residues long. The germline gives CDR1 DFQATT, CDR2 SNEGSKA (reference sequence). The V end was cut by 0 bases, the J end by 0 bases, with 19 bases between. As DNA, the CDR3 is TGCAGTGCTAGAGATGTGGCGGGGAGAAGACCTAGCACAGATACGCAGTATTTT. Residues: CSARDVAGRRPSTDTQYF.

This clonotype was recorded at least ten times. One junction end disagrees with the germline gene, perhaps due to a read error. V and J are TRBV3-1 and TRBJ2-3; D may correspond to TRBD1 or TRBD2 (6 bases each). CDR3 length: 13 amino acids. Germline V gene sequence: CDR1 LGHDT, CDR2 YNNKEL (reference sequence). CDR3 region: CASSQGIGGRRSF. For the CDR3, the DNA is TGTGCCAGCAGCCAAGGGATCGGGGGCCGGAGGAGTTTT.

The CDR3 region has the DNA TGTGCCTGGAGTGCCTACACAGGGGACTTACTTTCCACAGGTGATGAAAAACTGTTTTTT. Translated, it gives CAWSAYTGDLLSTGDEKLFF. The chain uses TRBV30 and TRBJ1-4; TRBD1 aligns across 7 bases. V lost 1 base to trimming and J lost 6 bases; unmatched junction nucleotides: 23. Per the germline V gene, CDR1 is GTSNPN and CDR2 is SVGIG (reference sequence). The CDR3 runs to 20 residues.

This clonotype was seen at least ten times. V usage is TRBV5-5 and J usage is TRBJ2-2, with D unclear. Germline lookup yields CDR1 SGHKS and CDR2 YYEKEE (reference sequence). The CDR3 loop spans 13 amino acids. Trimming took off 6 bases at V and 4 bases at J, with 10 bases between the two ends. CDR3 loop: CASMPDVTGELFF. In DNA, the CDR3 is TGTGCCAGCATGCCGGACGTCACCGGGGAGCTGTTTTTT.

This clonotype was seen many times. J is TRBJ2-3 and V is TRBV20-1; D is ambiguous. This CDR3 comprises 12 residues. Germline V gene data show CDR1 as DFQATT and CDR2 as SNEGSKA (reference sequence). Trimming removed 1 base from V and 4 bases from J, with 6 bases in between. The CDR3 bases are TGCAGTGCTAGAGGTCCCCCAGATACGCAGTATTTT. Amino acids: CSARGPPDTQYF.

This clonotype has a handful of counts. The chain couples TRBV20-1 to TRBJ2-1; 10 bases are shared with TRBD2. Trimming took 0 bases from V and 4 from J; bases not matched to a gene: 6. There are 16 residues in the CDR3. Germline-derived CDR1 and CDR2 are DFQATT and SNEGSKA (reference sequence). CDR3 residues: CSARDLAGVRYNEQFF. The DNA for the CDR3 is TGCAGTGCTAGAGATCTAGCGGGGGTACGGTACAATGAGCAGTTCTTC.

CDR3 loop: CASSNVAEANYGYTF. The CDR3 bases are TGTGCCAGCAGTAACGTTGCGGAGGCTAACTATGGCTACACCTTC. This chain joins TRBV6-5 and TRBJ1-2, with unresolved D. Germline V gene data show CDR1 as MNHEY and CDR2 as SVGAGI. V was cut by 5 bases and J by 0 bases, with 13 bases left in between. The CDR3 has 15 amino acids.

This clonotype was picked up many times. This chain joins TRBV5-1 and TRBJ2-7; unclear D gene. The CDR3 is 16 amino acids. V dropped 4 bases and J dropped 0 bases, with 17 bases sitting between them. CDR1 and CDR2 from the germline V gene are SGHRS and YFSETQ. The CDR3: CASSQKTSLSSYEQYF. The CDR3 coding sequence is TGCGCCAGCAGCCAAAAGACATCTCTAAGCTCCTACGAGCAGTACTTC.

This clonotype showed up many times. V usage is TRBV12-3 or TRBV12-4 and J usage is TRBJ2-7, with D perhaps TRBD1 (6 bases). V gave up 2 bases and J gave up 3 bases, with 11 bases separating them. This CDR3 has 14 amino acids. CDR3 loop: CASSLTDSIYEQYF. The CDR3 coding sequence is TGTGCCAGCAGTTTAACGGACAGTATCTACGAGCAGTACTTC.

At least ten counts were recorded for this clonotype. V and J are TRBV20-1 and TRBJ1-5; weak D call: TRBD1 (6 bases). The CDR3 sequence is 14 residues long. Deletions cut 4 bases from V and 6 bases from J, with 16 bases between. CDR1 is DFQATT and CDR2 is SNEGSKA in the germline V gene (reference sequence). In DNA, the CDR3 is TGCAGTGCTACAAATACAGGGTTAGGTCAGCCCCAGCATTTT. Translating gives CSATNTGLGQPQHF.

This clonotype was seen more than once but under ten times. The chain combines TRBV5-1 with TRBJ2-2, with TRBD2 matching 12 bases. The CDR3 totals 17 residues. Per germline, CDR1 SGHRS and CDR2 YFSETQ. V shed 4 bases, J shed 4 bases, and the junction held 8 bases outside the gene matches. CDR3 DNA sequence: TGCGCCAGCAGCCCAACTAGCGGGGGGCGAGGCACCGGGGAGCTGTTTTTT. Translated, it gives CASSPTSGGRGTGELFF.

This clonotype came up many times. The rearrangement links TRBV20-1 to TRBJ1-5, with a possible D match to TRBD1 (6 bases). The ends were cut back, 6 bases at V and 1 base at J, with 19 bases in the middle. Germline V gives CDR1 DFQATT, CDR2 SNEGSKA (reference sequence). This CDR3 contains 16 residues. The CDR3 spells CSATLGGGSSNQPQHF. The CDR3 DNA reads as TGCAGTGCCACCCTAGGTGGGGGCAGCAGCAATCAGCCCCAGCATTTT.

The sample holds a few counts of this clonotype. J is TRBJ2-7 and V is TRBV7-3; maybe TRBD1 (5 bases). This CDR3 contains 18 residues. Between the trimmed V and J ends, which lost 3 bases and 3 bases, there was a span of 24 bases. Germline V gene sequence: CDR1 SGHTA, CDR2 FQGTGA. DNA for the CDR3: TGTGCCAGCAGCTTTACCCAAAAAGCCGGCAGGGCGGACTACGAGCAGTACTTC. This sequence encodes CASSFTQKAGRADYEQYF.

This clonotype was picked up many times. The gene calls are TRBV5-1 and TRBJ2-2; D ambiguous. This CDR3 spans 14 amino acids. Germline CDR1 reads SGHRS; CDR2 reads YFSETQ. The V and J ends lost 4 bases and 1 base respectively, with 8 bases between them. The CDR3 nucleotides are TGCGCCAGCAGCACGCTACAGAACACCGGGGAGCTGTTTTTT. Protein: CASSTLQNTGELFF.